Below are 19 T cell receptor beta chains sequenced from a single sample in a study of human T cells and chemical hapten exposure. TCRdb itself ran the RACE reads through MiXCR, one entry per CDR3 protein. The data contain roughly 120,000 distinct CDR3 sequences, 9.2% of them singletons. Regarding time point: patch test 2, 6 weeks after DPC sensitization. Noted treatment: therapeutic diphenylcyclopropenone sensitization with weekly scalp DPC. Sample: whole blood, taken in connection with sensitization to the hapten diphenylcyclopropenone (DPC). The receptors originated from a middle-aged woman with alopecia areata. Some clones in this sample may be carry-over from other donors' samples.

Ten or more counts support this clonotype. The V call is TRBV4-3, the J call TRBJ2-7; no clear D gene. Germline CDR1 reads LGHNA; CDR2 reads YSLEER. The CDR3 is 15 amino acids. Deletions cut 0 bases from V and 3 bases from J, with 12 bases between. This CDR3 reads CASSQDSASYYEQYF. The CDR3 DNA reads as TGCGCCAGCAGCCAAGATAGTGCCAGTTACTACGAGCAGTACTTC.

This clonotype was seen at least ten times. The chain recombines TRBV6-6 with TRBJ2-5; D may be TRBD1 or TRBD2 (5 bases each). This CDR3 contains 15 residues. Germline CDR1 is MNHNY and CDR2 is SVGAGI (reference sequence). Trimming cost V 0 bases and J 9 bases, with 17 bases left between them. The CDR3 DNA reads TGTGCCAGCAGTTACTCGACCCAGAGGGGTGACGCCCAGTACTTC. Translated: CASSYSTQRGDAQYF.

V usage is TRBV30 and J usage is TRBJ1-2, with D possibly TRBD1 on 5 matching bases. The V gene's germline CDR1 is GTSNPN and CDR2 SVGIG (reference sequence). Deletions cut 7 bases from V and 4 bases from J, with 10 bases between. There are 11 residues in the CDR3. DNA of the CDR3: TGTGCCTTCGGACAAAGCTATGGCTACACCTTC. As protein: CAFGQSYGYTF.

This clonotype was observed a few times. No conserved phenylalanine or tryptophan ends this CDR3, so it is likely a read error. This sequence joins TRBV7-2 and TRBJ2-1; possibly TRBD2 for D (5 bases). The CDR3 is made up of 14 amino acids. V lost 3 bases, J lost 5 bases, and 11 bases lay in between. The germline V gene has CDR1 SGHTA and CDR2 FQGNSA. CDR3 amino acids: CASSLPGGHNEQFL. The CDR3 coding sequence is TGTGCCAGCAGCTTGCCTGGAGGACACAATGAGCAGTTCCTC.

This clonotype was counted at least ten times. The chain joins TRBV18 to TRBJ2-3; possibly TRBD2 for D (6 bases). Germline assignment: CDR1 KGHSH and CDR2 LQKENI. This CDR3 spans 13 amino acids. V was clipped by 6 bases and J by 7 bases, with 14 bases between them. The chain's CDR3 is CASSGGRDYTQYF. As DNA, the CDR3 is TGTGCCAGCTCCGGCGGACGGGACTATACGCAGTATTTT.

This clonotype has just a few counts. The chain is built from TRBV10-2 and TRBJ2-1; the match to TRBD1 covers 8 bases. The CDR3 sequence is 14 residues long. Germline V gene data show CDR1 as WSHSY and CDR2 as SAAADI. Trimming removed 6 bases from V and 4 bases from J; junction bases left unmatched: 5. Written as DNA, the CDR3 is TGCGCCAGCAGACCGGACAGGGTGTACAATGAGCAGTTCTTC. It translates to CASRPDRVYNEQFF.

This clonotype was picked up a small number of times. The chain has TRBV11-2 and TRBJ2-7; TRBD1 is a possible D gene (5 bases). The germline V gene has CDR1 SGHAT and CDR2 FQNNGV. Trimming took off 1 base at V and 4 bases at J, with 14 bases between the two ends. This CDR3 region has 15 residues. CDR3: CASSLVQGLLYEQYF. CDR3 bases: TGTGCCAGCAGCTTAGTTCAGGGATTGTTGTACGAGCAGTACTTC.

This clonotype was observed many times. In DNA, the CDR3 is TGTGCCAGCAGTGAATGGGGGGACGGGGAGCTGTTTTTT. This gives the protein CASSEWGDGELFF. J is TRBJ2-2 and V is TRBV25-1, with a tentative D call TRBD2 (6 bases). The V gene's germline CDR1 is MGHDK and CDR2 SYGVNS. CDR3 length: 13 amino acids. Deletions cut 1 base from V and 7 bases from J, with 7 bases between.

This clonotype has ten or more counts. The chain recombines TRBV12-3 or TRBV12-4 with TRBJ1-4, with TRBD1 as a possible D gene (5 bases). CDR3 length equals 14 residues. Deletions cut 0 bases from V and 5 bases from J, with 7 bases between. Written as DNA, the CDR3 is TGTGCCAGCAGTTTAGCTGGGGGAAATGAAAAACTGTTTTTT. This sequence encodes CASSLAGGNEKLFF.

This chain connects TRBV12-3 or TRBV12-4 to TRBJ2-5; D is ambiguous. CDR3 length: 15 amino acids. V was clipped by 5 bases and J by 6 bases, with 19 bases between them. The CDR3 coding sequence is TGTGCCAGCAGTCTACGGGCTGGGGTTTTGCAGACCCAGTACTTC. Residues: CASSLRAGVLQTQYF.

This sequence joins TRBV19 and TRBJ2-2, with TRBD2 matching 9 bases. With V trimmed by 6 bases and J by 8 bases, 13 bases remained unmatched. The V gene's germline CDR1 is LNHDA and CDR2 SQIVND (reference sequence). The CDR3 covers 16 residues. The CDR3 is CASSTAPAGGRGELFF. CDR3 in DNA: TGTGCCAGTAGCACCGCCCCAGCGGGGGGCAGAGGGGAGCTGTTTTTT. The variable domain in full, with the rest retrieved from reference TRBV19 and TRBJ2-2, is DGGITQSPKYLFRKEGQNVTLSCEQNLNHDAMYWYRQDPGQGLRLIYYSQIVNDFQKGDIAEGYSVSREKKESFPLTVTSAQKNPTAFYLCASSTAPAGGRGELFFGEGSRLTVL.

There are many counts of this clonotype. The chain combines TRBV10-3 with TRBJ2-6; 7 positions match TRBD1. This CDR3 spans 18 amino acids. Per the germline V gene, CDR1 is ENHRY and CDR2 is SYGVKD. V shed 6 bases and J 0 bases; nucleotides not matched to a gene: 11. This chain's CDR3 is CAIRRTGDTDSGANVLTF. The DNA for the CDR3 is TGTGCCATCAGACGAACAGGGGATACTGACTCTGGGGCCAACGTCCTGACTTTC.

A few counts support this clonotype. The V and J genes are TRBV7-9 and TRBJ2-7; possible D gene TRBD2, 6 bases. Germline lookup yields CDR1 SEHNR and CDR2 FQNEAQ (reference sequence). The CDR3 runs 15 residues. V was shortened by 5 bases and J by 2 bases, with 16 bases between the two germline ends. CDR3 residues: CASSPSRELTYEQYF. The CDR3 DNA reads TGTGCCAGCAGCCCGTCTCGGGAGTTAACCTACGAGCAGTACTTC.

This clonotype occurred many times. The chain employs TRBV6-5 and TRBJ1-2; D is unclear. The V gene's germline CDR1 is MNHEY and CDR2 SVGAGI. The CDR3 extends over 16 amino acids. Trimming stripped 2 bases from V and 6 bases from J, with 19 bases between. CDR3 coding DNA: TGTGCCAGCAGTTACCTCCTAGGAGGAGGCAGTCATGGCTACACCTTC. This encodes CASSYLLGGGSHGYTF.

This clonotype was seen at least ten times. The chain joins TRBV20-1 to TRBJ2-5; D remains ambiguous. Germline assignment: CDR1 DFQATT and CDR2 SNEGSKA (reference sequence). The CDR3 runs 14 residues. The V end was cut by 4 bases, the J end by 10 bases, with 22 bases between. CDR3 sequence reads: CSATPTRPEWGQYF. CDR3 sequence (DNA): TGCAGTGCTACACCGACCCGGCCAGAGTGGGGCCAGTACTTC.

This clonotype was found many times. J is TRBJ2-5 and V is TRBV12-3 or TRBV12-4, with D perhaps TRBD1 (7 bases). The CDR3 has 15 amino acids. V lost 4 bases and J lost 2, with 14 bases in between. The CDR3 nucleotides are TGTGCCAGCAGTTGGGCGACAGGGAGGCAAGAGACCCAGTACTTC. It encodes CASSWATGRQETQYF.

This clonotype was seen many times. The chain couples TRBV7-9 to TRBJ2-7; 8 bases line up with TRBD1. The germline V gene has CDR1 SEHNR and CDR2 FQNEAQ (reference sequence). The junction had 6 bases not matched to a gene; V was cut back by 3 bases and J by 2 bases. The CDR3 runs 15 residues. Here the CDR3 reads CASSFQGTGTYEQYF. The CDR3, as DNA: TGTGCCAGCAGCTTTCAGGGGACAGGAACCTACGAGCAGTACTTC. Variable domain in full (rest from reference TRBV7-9 and TRBJ2-7): DTGVSQNPRHKITKRGQNVTFRCDPISEHNRLYWYRQTLGQGPEFLTYFQNEAQLEKSRLLSDRFSAERPKGSFSTLEIQRTEQGDSAMYLCASSFQGTGTYEQYFGPGTRLTVT.

This clonotype came up many times. This rearrangement joins TRBV19 to TRBJ2-1, with D perhaps TRBD2 (7 bases). CDR1 LNHDA and CDR2 SQIVND come from the germline V gene (reference sequence). The CDR3 spans 15 residues. Trimming took 1 base from V and 5 from J, leaving 12 bases between them. The CDR3 reads CASSIARGLNNEQFF. Written as DNA, the CDR3 is TGTGCCAGTAGTATAGCGCGGGGGCTTAACAATGAGCAGTTCTTC.

In its sample, this clonotype was seen many times. The rearrangement links TRBV7-6 to TRBJ2-2; TRBD2 agrees at 7 bases. The CDR3 is 16 amino acids. In germline, CDR1 is SGHVS, CDR2 FNYEAQ. V shed 3 bases, J shed 2 bases, and the junction held 6 bases outside the gene matches. The CDR3 loop is CASSFGPAGNTGELFF. CDR3 sequence (DNA): TGTGCCAGCAGCTTCGGGCCAGCGGGAAACACCGGGGAGCTGTTTTTT.